This T cell receptor beta chain comes out of a study of blood T cell repertoires in COVID-19. In the study overall: In each case, the material was cDNA or gDNA derived from T cells, B-cell-depleted T cells, or PBMCs.

In this sample, this clone turned up once. Clones were sequenced by immunoSEQ multiplex PCR, and TCRdb holds only the in-frame ones, with some missing. The table lists under 300,000 clones, approximately 86% of them singletons, with approximately 7.2% in the top ten. The ends were cut back, 0 bases at V and 5 bases at J, with 16 bases in the middle. Germline CDR1 is LGHNA and CDR2 is YSLEER. This CDR3 contains 16 residues. The chain has TRBV4-3 and TRBJ1-2, with a tentative D call TRBD1 (5 bases). The clonotype comes from a woman aged 70-85 years with active or convalescent COVID-19. What was sequenced was peripheral blood. The CDR3 coding sequence is TGCGCCAGCAGCCAAGATCTCGGGGGAAGAGGGTATGGCTACACCTTC. Protein product: CASSQDLGGRGYGYTF.